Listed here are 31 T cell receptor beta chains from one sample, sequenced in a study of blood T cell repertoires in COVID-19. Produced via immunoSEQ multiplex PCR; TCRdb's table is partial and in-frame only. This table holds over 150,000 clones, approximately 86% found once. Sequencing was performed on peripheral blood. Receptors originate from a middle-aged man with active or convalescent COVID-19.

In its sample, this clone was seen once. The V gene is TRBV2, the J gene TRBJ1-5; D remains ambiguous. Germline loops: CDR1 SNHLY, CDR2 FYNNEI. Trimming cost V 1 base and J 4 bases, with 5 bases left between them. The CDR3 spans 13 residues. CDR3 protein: CASSEGENQPQHF. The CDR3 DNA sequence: TGTGCCAGCAGTGAAGGTGAGAATCAGCCCCAGCATTTT.

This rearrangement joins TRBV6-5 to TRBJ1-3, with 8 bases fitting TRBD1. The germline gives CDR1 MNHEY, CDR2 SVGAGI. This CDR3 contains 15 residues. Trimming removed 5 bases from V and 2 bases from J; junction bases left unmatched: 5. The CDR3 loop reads CASSRETGAGNTIYF. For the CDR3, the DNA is TGTGCCAGCAGTCGAGAGACAGGGGCTGGAAACACCATATATTTT.

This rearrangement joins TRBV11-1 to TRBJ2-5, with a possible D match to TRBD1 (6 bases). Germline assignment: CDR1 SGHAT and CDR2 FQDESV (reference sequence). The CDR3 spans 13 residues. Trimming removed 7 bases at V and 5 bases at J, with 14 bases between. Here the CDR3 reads CASNTGLGETQYF. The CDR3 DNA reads TGTGCCAGCAATACAGGGTTGGGGGAGACCCAGTACTTC.

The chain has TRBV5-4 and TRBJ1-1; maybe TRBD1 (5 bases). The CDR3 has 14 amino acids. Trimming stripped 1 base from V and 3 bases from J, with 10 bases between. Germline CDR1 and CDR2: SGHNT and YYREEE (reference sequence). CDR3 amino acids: CASSLRGGDTEAFF. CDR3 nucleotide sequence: TGTGCCAGCAGCTTGAGGGGAGGTGACACTGAAGCTTTCTTT.

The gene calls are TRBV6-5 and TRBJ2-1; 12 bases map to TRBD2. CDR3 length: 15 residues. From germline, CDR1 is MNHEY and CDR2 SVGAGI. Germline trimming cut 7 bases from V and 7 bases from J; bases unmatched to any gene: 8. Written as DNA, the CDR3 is TGTGCCAGCACTGCCGGGACTAGCGGGCCAAATGAGCAGTTCTTC. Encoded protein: CASTAGTSGPNEQFF.

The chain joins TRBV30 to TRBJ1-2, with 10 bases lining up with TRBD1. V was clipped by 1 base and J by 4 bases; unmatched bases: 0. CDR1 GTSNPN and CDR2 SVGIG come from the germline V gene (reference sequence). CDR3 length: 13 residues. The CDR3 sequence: CAWSGTGGYGYTF. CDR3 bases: TGTGCCTGGAGTGGGACAGGGGGCTATGGCTACACCTTC.

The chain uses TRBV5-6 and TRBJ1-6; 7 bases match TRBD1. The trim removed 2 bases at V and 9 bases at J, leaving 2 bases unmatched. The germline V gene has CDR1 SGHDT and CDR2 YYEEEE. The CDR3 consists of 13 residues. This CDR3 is CASSLDRVSPLHF. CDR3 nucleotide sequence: TGTGCCAGCAGCTTAGACAGGGTTTCACCCCTCCACTTT.

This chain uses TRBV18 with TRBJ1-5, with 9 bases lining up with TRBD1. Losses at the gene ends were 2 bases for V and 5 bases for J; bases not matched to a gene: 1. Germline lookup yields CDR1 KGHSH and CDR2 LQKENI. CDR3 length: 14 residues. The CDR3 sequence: CASSPWDRDQPQHF. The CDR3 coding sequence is TGTGCCAGCTCACCATGGGACAGGGATCAGCCCCAGCATTTT.

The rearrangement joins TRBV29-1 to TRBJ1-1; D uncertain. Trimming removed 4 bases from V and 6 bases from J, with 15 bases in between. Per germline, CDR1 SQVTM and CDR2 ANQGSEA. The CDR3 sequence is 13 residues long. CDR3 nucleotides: TGCAGCGTTGGGCTAGTTCTACGCGCTGAAGCTTTCTTT. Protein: CSVGLVLRAEAFF.

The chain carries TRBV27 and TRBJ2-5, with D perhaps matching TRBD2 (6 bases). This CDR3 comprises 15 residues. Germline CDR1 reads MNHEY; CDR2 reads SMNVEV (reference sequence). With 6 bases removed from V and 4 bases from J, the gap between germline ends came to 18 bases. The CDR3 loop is CASRALRGRGETQYF. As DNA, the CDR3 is TGTGCCAGCAGAGCACTAAGAGGGCGGGGAGAGACCCAGTACTTC.

Here the CDR3 DNA reads TGTGCCTGGAGTGAGGAGATGAACACTGAAGCTTTCTTT. Amino acids: CAWSEEMNTEAFF. V usage is TRBV30 and J usage is TRBJ1-1, with D unclear. The CDR3 is 13 residues long. Per germline, CDR1 GTSNPN and CDR2 SVGIG (reference sequence). V lost 1 base and J 0 bases, leaving 6 bases between the germline ends.

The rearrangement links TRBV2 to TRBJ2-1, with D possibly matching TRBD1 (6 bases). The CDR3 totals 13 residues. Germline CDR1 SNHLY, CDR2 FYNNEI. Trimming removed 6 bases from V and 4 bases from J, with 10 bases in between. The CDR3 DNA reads TGTGCCAGCAGGGAGGACAGATACAATGAGCAGTTCTTC. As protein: CASREDRYNEQFF.

CDR3 region: CASSGGAYTQYF. The DNA of the CDR3 is TGCGCCAGTAGCGGGGGGGCCTATACGCAGTATTTT. The V call is TRBV10-2, the J call TRBJ2-3, with 11 bases fitting TRBD2. This CDR3 has 12 residues. The V and J ends lost 9 bases and 7 bases, in that order; junction bases with no gene match: 3. Looked up from germline, CDR1 is WSHSY and CDR2 is SAAADI.

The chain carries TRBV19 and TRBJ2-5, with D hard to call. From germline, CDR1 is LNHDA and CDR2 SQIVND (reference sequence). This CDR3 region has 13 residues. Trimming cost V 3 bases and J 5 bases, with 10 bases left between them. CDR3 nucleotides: TGTGCCAGTAGTATGGTCAGCGTGGAGACCCAGTACTTC. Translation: CASSMVSVETQYF.

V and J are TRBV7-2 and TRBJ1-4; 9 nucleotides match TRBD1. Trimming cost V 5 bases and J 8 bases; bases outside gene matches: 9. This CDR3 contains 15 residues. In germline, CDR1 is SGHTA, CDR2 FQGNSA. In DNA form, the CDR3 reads TGTGCCAGCAGCCCTAGGGACAGGGCTCGGGAAAAACTGTTTTTT. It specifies CASSPRDRAREKLFF.

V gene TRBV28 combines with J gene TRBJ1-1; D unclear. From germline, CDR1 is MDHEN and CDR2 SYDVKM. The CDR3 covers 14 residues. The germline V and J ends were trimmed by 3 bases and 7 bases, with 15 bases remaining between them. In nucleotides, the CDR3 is TGTGCCAGCAGTTTCGGCTGGGGTGGAGGTGAAGCTTTCTTT. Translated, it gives CASSFGWGGGEAFF.

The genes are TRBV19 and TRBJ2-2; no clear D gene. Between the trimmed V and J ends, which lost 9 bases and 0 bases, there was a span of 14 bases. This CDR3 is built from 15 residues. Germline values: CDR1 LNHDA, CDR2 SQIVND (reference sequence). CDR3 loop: CASQLGYANTGELFF. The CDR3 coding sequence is TGTGCCAGCCAGCTGGGCTACGCGAACACCGGGGAGCTGTTTTTT.

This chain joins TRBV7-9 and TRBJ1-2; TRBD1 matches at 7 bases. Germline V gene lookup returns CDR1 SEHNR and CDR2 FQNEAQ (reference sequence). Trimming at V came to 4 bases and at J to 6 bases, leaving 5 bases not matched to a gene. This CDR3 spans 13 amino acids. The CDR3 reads CASSYTGVDGYTF. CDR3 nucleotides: TGTGCCAGCAGCTACACAGGGGTCGATGGCTACACCTTC.

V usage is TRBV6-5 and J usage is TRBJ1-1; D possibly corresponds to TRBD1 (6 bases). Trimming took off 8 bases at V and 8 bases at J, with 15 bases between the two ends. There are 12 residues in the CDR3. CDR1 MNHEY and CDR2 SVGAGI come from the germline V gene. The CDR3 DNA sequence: TGTGCCAGCGATAACTTCGGGACAGAAGCTTTCTTT. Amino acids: CASDNFGTEAFF.

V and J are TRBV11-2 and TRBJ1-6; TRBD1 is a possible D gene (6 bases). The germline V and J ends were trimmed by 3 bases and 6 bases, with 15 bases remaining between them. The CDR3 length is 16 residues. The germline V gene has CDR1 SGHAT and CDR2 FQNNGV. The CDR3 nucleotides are TGTGCCAGCAGCTTGATACAGGGATATCCTAATTCACCCCTCCACTTT. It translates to CASSLIQGYPNSPLHF.

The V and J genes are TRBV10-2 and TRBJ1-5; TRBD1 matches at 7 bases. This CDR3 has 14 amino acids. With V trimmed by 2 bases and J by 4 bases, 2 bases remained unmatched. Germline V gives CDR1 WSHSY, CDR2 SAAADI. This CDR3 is CASSEADRNQPQHF. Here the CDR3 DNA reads TGCGCCAGCAGTGAGGCGGACAGGAATCAGCCCCAGCATTTT.

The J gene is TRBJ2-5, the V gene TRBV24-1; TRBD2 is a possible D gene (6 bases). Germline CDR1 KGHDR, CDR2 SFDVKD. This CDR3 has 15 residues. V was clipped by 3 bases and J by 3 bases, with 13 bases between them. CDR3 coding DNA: TGTGCCACCAGTGATCGGGGGAGTGGGAAAGAGACCCAGTACTTC. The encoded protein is CATSDRGSGKETQYF.

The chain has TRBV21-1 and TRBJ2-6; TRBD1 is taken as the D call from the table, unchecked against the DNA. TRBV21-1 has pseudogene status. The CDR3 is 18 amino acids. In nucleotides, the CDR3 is TGTGCCAGCAGCAAAGGGGACAGGGAAAGCTCTGGGGCCAACGTCCTGACTTTC. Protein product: CASSKGDRESSGANVLTF.

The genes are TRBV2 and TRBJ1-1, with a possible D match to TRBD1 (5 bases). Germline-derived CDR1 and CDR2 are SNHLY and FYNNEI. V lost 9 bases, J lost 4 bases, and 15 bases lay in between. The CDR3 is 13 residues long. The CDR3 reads CARGSPGGTEAFF. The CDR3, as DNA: TGTGCCAGGGGTTCCCCGGGGGGCACTGAAGCTTTCTTT.

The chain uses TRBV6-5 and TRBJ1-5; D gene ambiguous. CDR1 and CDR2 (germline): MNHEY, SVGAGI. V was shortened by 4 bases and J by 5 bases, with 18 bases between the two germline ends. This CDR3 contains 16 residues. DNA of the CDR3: TGTGCCAGCAGTTTTGTCCCGGGGAGAATAGATCAGCCCCAGCATTTT. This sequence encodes CASSFVPGRIDQPQHF.

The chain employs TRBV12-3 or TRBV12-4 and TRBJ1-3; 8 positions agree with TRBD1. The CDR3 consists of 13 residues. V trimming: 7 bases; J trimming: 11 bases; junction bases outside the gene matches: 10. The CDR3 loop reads CASIKDRASSIYF. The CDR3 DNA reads TGTGCCAGCATTAAGGACAGGGCCTCGTCCATATATTTT.

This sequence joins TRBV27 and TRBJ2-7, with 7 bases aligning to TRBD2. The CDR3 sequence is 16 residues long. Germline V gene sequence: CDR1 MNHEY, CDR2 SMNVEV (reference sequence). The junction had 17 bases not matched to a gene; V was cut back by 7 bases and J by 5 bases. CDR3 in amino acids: CASKSRSAAGPHEQYF. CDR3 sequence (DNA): TGTGCCAGCAAATCCCGTTCGGCAGCGGGGCCCCACGAGCAGTACTTC.

This CDR3 is CASSMTSGTLNTGELFF. The CDR3 nucleotides are TGTGCCAGCAGCATGACCTCCGGGACTTTGAACACCGGGGAGCTGTTTTTT. The rearrangement uses TRBV9 and TRBJ2-2; weak D call: TRBD2 (6 bases). V dropped 4 bases and J dropped 1 base, with 17 bases sitting between them. CDR3 length equals 17 residues. The germline CDR1 and CDR2 sequences are SGDLS and YYNGEE.

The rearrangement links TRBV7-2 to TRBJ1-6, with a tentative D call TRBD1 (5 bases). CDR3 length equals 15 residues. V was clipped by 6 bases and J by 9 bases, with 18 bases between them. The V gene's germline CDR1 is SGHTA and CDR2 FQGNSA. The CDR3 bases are TGTGCCAGCAGAAATTCGGGGGTCTGGCGTTCACCCCTCCACTTT. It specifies CASRNSGVWRSPLHF.

CDR3 coding DNA: TGTGCCAGCAGTTACCGAGGGCTAGCGGGGGCCCCCCCCGATGAGCAGTTCTTC. Its translation: CASSYRGLAGAPPDEQFF. The chain employs TRBV6-2 or TRBV6-3 and TRBJ2-1; 10 bases align to TRBD2. V gave up 2 bases and J gave up 8 bases; unmatched junction bases: 15. Per germline, CDR1 MNHEY and CDR2 SVGEGT. This CDR3 spans 18 amino acids.

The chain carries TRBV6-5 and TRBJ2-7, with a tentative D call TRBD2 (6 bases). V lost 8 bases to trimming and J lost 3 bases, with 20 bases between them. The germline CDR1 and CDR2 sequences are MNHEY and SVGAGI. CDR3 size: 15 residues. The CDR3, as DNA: TGTGCCAGCCTGCCCGGGGGAGTATCGGGCTACGAGCAGTACTTC. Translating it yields CASLPGGVSGYEQYF.